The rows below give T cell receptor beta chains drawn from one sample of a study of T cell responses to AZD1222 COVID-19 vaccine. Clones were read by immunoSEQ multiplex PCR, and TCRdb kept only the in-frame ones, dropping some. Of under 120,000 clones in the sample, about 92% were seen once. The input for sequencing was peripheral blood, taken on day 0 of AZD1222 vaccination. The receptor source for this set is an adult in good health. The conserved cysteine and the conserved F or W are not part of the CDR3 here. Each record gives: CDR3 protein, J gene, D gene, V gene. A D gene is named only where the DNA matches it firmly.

ASSVAGANTGELF | TRBJ2-2 | NA | TRBV9
ASSSTTGRNTEAF | TRBJ1-1 | NA | TRBV5-1
ASNNRGDNEQF | TRBJ2-1 | NA | TRBV12-3/TRBV12-4
ASTQGVTPAGEQY | TRBJ2-7 | NA | TRBV2
ASSYQQNQPQH | TRBJ1-5 | NA | TRBV6-5
ASSRILTSGSQETQY | TRBJ2-5 | TRBD2 | TRBV27
ASISGRNTEAF | TRBJ1-1 | NA | TRBV3-1/TRBV3-2
ASRGQGFSGNTIY | TRBJ1-3 | TRBD1 | TRBV2
SVEGRQGASFYGYT | TRBJ1-2 | TRBD1 | TRBV29-1
ASSQGSNQPQH | TRBJ1-5 | NA | TRBV7-3
SVEPLGQGKYEQY | TRBJ2-7 | TRBD1 | TRBV29-1
ASSEGSRYEQY | TRBJ2-7 | NA | TRBV25-1
SVVQGNNQPQH | TRBJ1-5 | TRBD1 | TRBV29-1
ASSLPGQGVAYEQY | TRBJ2-7 | TRBD1 | TRBV28
ASSSGTGSYNSPLH | TRBJ1-6 | TRBD1 | TRBV5-6
ASSYWTAGANVLT | TRBJ2-6 | NA | TRBV6-5
ASSLGRSGTDTQY | TRBJ2-3 | NA | TRBV7-7
ASSPYRGEKLF | TRBJ1-4 | TRBD1 | TRBV18
AWAVGRNTEAF | TRBJ1-1 | NA | TRBV30
ASSSRDRIELRQF | TRBJ2-1 | NA | TRBV13
ASNRGVNSPLH | TRBJ1-6 | TRBD1 | TRBV6-5
ASGVAGGPSEEQY | TRBJ2-7 | TRBD2 | TRBV6-5
ASSYTRLEQF | TRBJ2-1 | NA | TRBV6-2/TRBV6-3
ATSGPGPREAGYT | TRBJ1-2 | NA | TRBV24-1
ASSPGPRQPQH | TRBJ1-5 | NA | TRBV3-1/TRBV3-2
AISEGAPYEQY | TRBJ2-7 | NA | TRBV10-3
ASSYQSGGALSLREQF | TRBJ2-1 | TRBD2 | TRBV6-2/TRBV6-3
ASSVVSAGNTIY | TRBJ1-3 | NA | TRBV9
ASGSGGTLYEQY | TRBJ2-7 | TRBD1 | TRBV11-3
ASSFYRGNQPQH | TRBJ1-5 | TRBD1 | TRBV6-2/TRBV6-3
ASSPGGTSNQPQH | TRBJ1-5 | NA | TRBV5-1
ASSVGQTSGEGETQY | TRBJ2-5 | TRBD2 | TRBV9
ASRGVGDTPNSGNQPQH | TRBJ1-5 | NA | TRBV10-1
ASSSIGQPGEDTQY | TRBJ2-3 | NA | TRBV5-6
ASSLGTPSWTEAF | TRBJ1-1 | NA | TRBV16
ASSLSGGNQPQH | TRBJ1-5 | NA | TRBV5-6
SVGGAGQPQH | TRBJ1-5 | NA | TRBV29-1
ASSLSRSGNQPQH | TRBJ1-5 | NA | TRBV27
ASSIELTSYNEQF | TRBJ2-1 | NA | TRBV19
ASSYGGGPYGYT | TRBJ1-2 | NA | TRBV6-2/TRBV6-3
ASSQGQALNSPLH | TRBJ1-6 | NA | TRBV3-1/TRBV3-2
ASSIPYRDNQPQH | TRBJ1-5 | NA | TRBV7-3
ASSSKGATNEKLF | TRBJ1-4 | NA | TRBV28
ASSLRGRDGNEQF | TRBJ2-1 | NA | TRBV13
ASSEDQHPYEQY | TRBJ2-7 | NA | TRBV2
SVTTARRTEAF | TRBJ1-1 | NA | TRBV29-1
ASSYSGTSAYNEQF | TRBJ2-1 | TRBD2 | TRBV6-5
ASSWGSRETQY | TRBJ2-5 | NA | TRBV6-5
ASSFFTGPGYTEAF | TRBJ1-1 | NA | TRBV28
ASSRSQGSGNTIY | TRBJ1-3 | NA | TRBV18
ASSPSGRDGETQY | TRBJ2-5 | NA | TRBV11-1
ASRRDRGGGGYT | TRBJ1-2 | TRBD1 | TRBV3-1/TRBV3-2